This TCR beta chain was captured by sequencing in a study of CD8 T cells in ankylosing spondylitis. Study-level results: Some of the motif variants had earlier been found in reactive arthritis patients' fluid and blood. Within ankylosing spondylitis blood, a TCR beta motif made up of eight or nine highly homologous variants appeared to be characteristic. Disease-linked clones reportedly concentrated significantly in matched ankylosing spondylitis synovial fluid.

Libraries of TCR beta came from quantitative 5'-RACE with molecular barcodes. In TCRdb, the 5' RACE reads were re-called with MiXCR into one record per CDR3 protein. The sample shows 700,000 or so distinct CDR3 sequences, around 19% of them seen only once. This clonotype was seen a few times. Its antigen is currently unknown. This CDR3 has 14 amino acids. Germline assignment: CDR1 SGHRS and CDR2 YFSETQ. V was pared by 0 bases and J by 5 bases, with 3 bases of the junction left unmatched. Sequencing was done on a sample of blood, either unsorted or a sorted T cell fraction (not recorded which). This sequence joins TRBV5-1 and TRBJ2-3; the match to TRBD2 covers 7 bases. The clonotype was recovered from a male donor with ankylosing spondylitis. CDR3 nucleotide sequence: TGCGCCAGCAGCTTGGCCCGGGAGGAAGATACGCAGTATTTT. As protein: CASSLAREEDTQYF.